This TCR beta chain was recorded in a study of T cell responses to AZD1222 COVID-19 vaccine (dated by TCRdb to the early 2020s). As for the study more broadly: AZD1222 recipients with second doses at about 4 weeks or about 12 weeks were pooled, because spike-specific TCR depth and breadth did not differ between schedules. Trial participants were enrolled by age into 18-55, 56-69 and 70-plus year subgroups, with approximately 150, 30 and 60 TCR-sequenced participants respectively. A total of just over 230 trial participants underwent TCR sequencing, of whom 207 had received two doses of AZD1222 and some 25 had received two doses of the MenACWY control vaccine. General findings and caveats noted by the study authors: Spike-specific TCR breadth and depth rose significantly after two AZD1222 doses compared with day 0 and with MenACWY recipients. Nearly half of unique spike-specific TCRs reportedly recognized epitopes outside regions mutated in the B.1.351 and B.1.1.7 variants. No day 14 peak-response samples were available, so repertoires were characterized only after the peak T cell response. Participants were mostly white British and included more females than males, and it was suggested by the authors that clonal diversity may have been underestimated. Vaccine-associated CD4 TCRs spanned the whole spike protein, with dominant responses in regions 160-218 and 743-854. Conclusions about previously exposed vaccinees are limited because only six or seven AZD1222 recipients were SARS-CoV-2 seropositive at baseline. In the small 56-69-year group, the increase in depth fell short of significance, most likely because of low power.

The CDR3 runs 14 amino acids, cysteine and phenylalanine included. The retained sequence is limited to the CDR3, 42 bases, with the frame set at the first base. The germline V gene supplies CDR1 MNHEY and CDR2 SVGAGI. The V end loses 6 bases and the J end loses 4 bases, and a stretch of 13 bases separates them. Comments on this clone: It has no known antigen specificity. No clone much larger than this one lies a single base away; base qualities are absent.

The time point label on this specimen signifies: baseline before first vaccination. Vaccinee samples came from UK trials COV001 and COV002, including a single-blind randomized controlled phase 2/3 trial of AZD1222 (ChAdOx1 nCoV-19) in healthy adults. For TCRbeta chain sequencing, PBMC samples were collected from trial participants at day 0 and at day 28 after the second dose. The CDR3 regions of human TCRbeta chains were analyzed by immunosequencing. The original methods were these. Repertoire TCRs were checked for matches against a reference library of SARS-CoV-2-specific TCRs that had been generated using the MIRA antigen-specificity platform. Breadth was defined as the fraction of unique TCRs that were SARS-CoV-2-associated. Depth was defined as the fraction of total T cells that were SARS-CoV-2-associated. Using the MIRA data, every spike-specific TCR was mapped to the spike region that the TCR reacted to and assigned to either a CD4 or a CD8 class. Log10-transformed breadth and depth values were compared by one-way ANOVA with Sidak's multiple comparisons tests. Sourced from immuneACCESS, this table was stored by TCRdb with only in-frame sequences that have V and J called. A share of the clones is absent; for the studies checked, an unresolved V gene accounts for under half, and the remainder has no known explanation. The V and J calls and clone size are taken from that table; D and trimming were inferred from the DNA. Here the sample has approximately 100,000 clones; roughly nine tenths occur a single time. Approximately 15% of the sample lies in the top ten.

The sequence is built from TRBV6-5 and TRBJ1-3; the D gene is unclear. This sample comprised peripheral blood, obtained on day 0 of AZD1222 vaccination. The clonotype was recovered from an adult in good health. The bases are TGTGCCAGCAGGACGCTCTCGGGAGGAAACACCATATATTTT. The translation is CASRTLSGGNTIYF.